The 6 T cell receptor beta chains listed next were all sequenced from one sample in a study of T-cell reconstitution after alpha-beta-depleted transplantation in children. Molecular barcoding with unique molecular identifiers was used for the TCRbeta library. TCRdb re-derived calls from the PCR reads in MiXCR, one entry per CDR3 protein. The top ten clones hold about a third of a sample with just over 200,000 distinct CDR3 sequences, roughly 9.1% of them seen once. Material: PBMCs, mostly from graft donor cells, obtained 360 days after TCRalphabeta/CD19-depleted stem cell transplant. All receptors come from a male patient aged 2 to 9 who had a stem cell transplant for acute myeloid leukemia, so the T cells may come from the graft donor.

This clonotype was detected ten times or more. The genes are TRBV11-2 and TRBJ2-7; possibly TRBD2 for D (6 bases). This CDR3 has 16 amino acids. Trimming took off 2 bases at V and 0 bases at J, with 14 bases between the two ends. Germline V gene sequence: CDR1 SGHAT, CDR2 FQNNGV. CDR3 in amino acids: CASSLSLGLRSYEQYF. Here the CDR3 DNA reads TGTGCCAGCAGCTTATCATTGGGACTCCGCTCCTACGAGCAGTACTTC.

Note on this clonotype: This clone may be a read error of a much larger clone one base away. The rearrangement links TRBV7-2 to TRBJ2-4; 7 positions match TRBD1. With V trimmed by 5 bases and J by 0 bases, 7 bases remained unmatched. Germline V gives CDR1 SGHTA, CDR2 FQGNSA. The CDR3 covers 16 residues. The CDR3 nucleotides are TGTGCCAGCAGCGCTGGACAGGTCCTAGCCAAAAACATTCAGTACTTC. Translating it yields CASSAGQVLAKNIQYF.

This clonotype was counted at least ten times. The chain is built from TRBV10-3 and TRBJ2-1, with a tentative D call TRBD2 (5 bases). Deletions cut 8 bases from V and 0 bases from J, with 8 bases between. The CDR3 covers 13 residues. In germline, CDR1 is ENHRY, CDR2 SYGVKD. As DNA, the CDR3 is TGTGCCATCGGTGGGAGCTCCTACAATGAGCAGTTCTTC. It specifies CAIGGSSYNEQFF.

This clonotype came up a few times. The rearrangement links TRBV13 to TRBJ2-7; D is tentatively TRBD1 or TRBD2 (7 bases each). V was pared by 5 bases and J by 9 bases, with 35 bases between. The CDR3 runs 19 residues. Germline V lookup: CDR1 PRHDT, CDR2 FYEKMQ (reference sequence). CDR3 protein: CASSHFGGQNVSGRERQYF. The CDR3, as DNA: TGTGCCAGCAGCCACTTTGGGGGACAGAACGTTTCGGGGCGGGAGAGGCAGTACTTC.

Ten or more counts support this clonotype. V is TRBV29-1 and J is TRBJ2-5; D remains unclear. V shed 6 bases and J shed 9 bases, with 14 bases lying between them. This CDR3 has 11 amino acids. Germline V gene sequence: CDR1 SQVTM, CDR2 ANQGSEA. The CDR3 region has the DNA TGCAGCGTCGATCCTGGCGAGGCCCAGTACTTC. As protein: CSVDPGEAQYF.

The chain carries TRBV20-1 and TRBJ2-7; D may match TRBD1 or TRBD2 (5 bases each). The ends were cut back, 4 bases at V and 0 bases at J, with 13 bases in the middle. Germline values: CDR1 DFQATT, CDR2 SNEGSKA (reference sequence). There are 14 residues in the CDR3. The CDR3 spells CSAKPGLNSYEQYV. CDR3 in DNA: TGCAGTGCTAAACCGGGGCTAAACTCCTACGAGCAGTACGTC.